This paragraph reports one T cell receptor beta chain. Its antigen is undetermined. The study drew donors from healthy Caucasian individuals in Russia aged roughly 6 to 90. A second PCR of about 7 to 12 cycles used a sample-barcoded 5' primer and a J-beta primer mix. Each CDR3 protein is one row after TCRdb ran MiXCR on the 5' RACE reads. The sample holds hundreds of thousands of distinct CDR3 sequences; roughly 26% are singletons and the top ten take 3%. The data belong to a study of blood T cells in healthy people across ages. Findings of the study overall: With age, beta diversity per million T cells declined roughly linearly, significantly by 40 to 50.

After removal of 6 bases from V and 2 bases from J, the junction contained 3 bases not matched to a gene. Germline V gene sequence: CDR1 LNHDA, CDR2 SQIVND (reference sequence). CDR3 length: 13 amino acids. These data were also reused for a study on T cells of mothers and their children. That paper states: In the second PCR, M1S primer introduced barcodes and 2-4 random bases. Relative to unrelated pairs, biologically related mother-child dyads exhibited marginally greater, non-significant overlap.

Input material: blood. This clonotype originated in a boy aged 10-17 years in good health. V gene TRBV19 combines with J gene TRBJ1-2, with 7 bases aligning to TRBD1. CDR3 DNA: TGTGCCAGTAGGATGACAGGGAACTATGGCTACACCTTC. Translation: CASRMTGNYGYTF.